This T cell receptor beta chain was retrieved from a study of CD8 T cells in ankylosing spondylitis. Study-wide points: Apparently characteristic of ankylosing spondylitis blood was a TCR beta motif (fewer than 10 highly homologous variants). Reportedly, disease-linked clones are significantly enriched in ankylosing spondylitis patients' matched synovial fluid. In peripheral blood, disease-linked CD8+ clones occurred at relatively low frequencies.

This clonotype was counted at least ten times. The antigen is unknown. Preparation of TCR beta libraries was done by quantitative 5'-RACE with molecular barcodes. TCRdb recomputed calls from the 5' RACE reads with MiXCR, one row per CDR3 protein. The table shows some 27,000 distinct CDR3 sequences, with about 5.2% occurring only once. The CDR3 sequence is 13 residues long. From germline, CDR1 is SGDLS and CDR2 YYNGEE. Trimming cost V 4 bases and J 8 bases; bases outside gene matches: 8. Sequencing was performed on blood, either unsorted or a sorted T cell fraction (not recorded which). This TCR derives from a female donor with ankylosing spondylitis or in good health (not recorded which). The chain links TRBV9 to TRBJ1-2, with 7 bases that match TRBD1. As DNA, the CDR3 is TGTGCCAGCAGCTCAACACAGGGGAAAGGCTACACCTTC. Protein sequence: CASSSTQGKGYTF.